Sequencing of this T cell receptor beta chain was carried out in a study of shared clonotypes between healthy human individuals. Using immunoSEQ multiplex PCR, the repertoire was profiled, and TCRdb retains in-frame clones only, with some absent. Found here are some 2,500,000 clones, approximately 90% of them singletons; the top ten hold approximately 0.39%. V lost 1 base and J lost 8, with 6 bases in between. Germline CDR1 LNHDA, CDR2 SQIVND (reference sequence). The CDR3 consists of 12 residues. In the CD4+ fraction, cells were divided into CD45RA+ naive and CD45RA-negative memory subsets. The source of this sequence is a man younger than 30 in good health. Some clones in this sample may be carry-over from other donors' samples. Sequenced material: naive CD4+ T cells from PBMCs. Subset indicated: CD45RA+ positively selected. This chain connects TRBV19 to TRBJ2-1; D may be TRBD1 or TRBD2 (5 bases each). This CDR3 is CASSIVGDEQFF. The CDR3 DNA is TGTGCCAGTAGTATAGTGGGGGATGAGCAGTTCTTC.